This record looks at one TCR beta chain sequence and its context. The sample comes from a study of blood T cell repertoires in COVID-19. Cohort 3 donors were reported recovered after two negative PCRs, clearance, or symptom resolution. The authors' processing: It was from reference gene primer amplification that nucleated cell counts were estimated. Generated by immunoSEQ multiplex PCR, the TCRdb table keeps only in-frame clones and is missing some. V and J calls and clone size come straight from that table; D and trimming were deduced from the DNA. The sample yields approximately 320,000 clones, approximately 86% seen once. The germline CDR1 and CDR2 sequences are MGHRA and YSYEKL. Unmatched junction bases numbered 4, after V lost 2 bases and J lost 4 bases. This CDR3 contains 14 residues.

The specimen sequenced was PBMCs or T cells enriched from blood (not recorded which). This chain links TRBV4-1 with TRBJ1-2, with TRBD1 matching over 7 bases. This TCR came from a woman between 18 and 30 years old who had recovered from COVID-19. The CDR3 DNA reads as TGCGCCAGCAGCCAACCCGGGACAGTCTATGGCTACACCTTC. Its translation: CASSQPGTVYGYTF.